A single TCR beta chain is shown here with its context. Sequence at one end of the junction differs from germline and may be a read error. This CDR3 comprises 15 residues. Per the germline V gene, CDR1 is SQVTM and CDR2 is ANQGSEA. The data derive from a study of Graves' ophthalmopathy and Graves' hyperthyroidism. Amplification from RNA transcripts yielded the TCR beta CDR3 regions. The first-round RT-PCR employed HTBI primers together with the Qiagen OneStep RT-PCR kit. A multiplex PCR was then performed as the second round. Via MiXCR, TCRdb re-called the multiplex PCR reads, giving one row per CDR3 protein. The repertoire consists of hundreds of thousands of distinct CDR3 sequences, with around 40% occurring once and the leading ten covering approximately 43%.

The sequence was obtained from an adult man with Graves' ophthalmopathy. Sequences were obtained from peripheral blood. J is TRBJ1-6 and V is TRBV29-1; D call uncertain. The CDR3 DNA reads TGCAGTGCTAGAGGTTCGACACCCATGAAGGCACCCCTCCGCTTT. Protein: CSARGSTPMKAPLRF.